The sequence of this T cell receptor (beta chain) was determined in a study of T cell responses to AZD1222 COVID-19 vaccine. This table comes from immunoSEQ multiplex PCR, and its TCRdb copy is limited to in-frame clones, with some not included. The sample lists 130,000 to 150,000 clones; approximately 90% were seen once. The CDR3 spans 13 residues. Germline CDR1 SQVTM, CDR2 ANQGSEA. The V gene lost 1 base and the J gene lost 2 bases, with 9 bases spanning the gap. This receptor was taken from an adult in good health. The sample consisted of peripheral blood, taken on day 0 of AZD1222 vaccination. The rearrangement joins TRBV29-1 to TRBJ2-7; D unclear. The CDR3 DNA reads TGCAGCGTTGAAGGGAGTGATACCTACGAGCAGTACTTC. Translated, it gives CSVEGSDTYEQYF.